These 30 T cell receptor beta chains originate from one sample sequenced in a study of chemoradiotherapy in HPV16-positive cancers. Repertoires were generated with immunoSEQ multiplex PCR, while TCRdb's copy carries only in-frame clones and drops some. The sample shows more than 10,000 clones, roughly 88% of them seen only once. The specimen was blood, collected from a patient who underwent chemoradiotherapy. All receptors derive from a human donor with HPV-associated anogenital cancer.

V usage is TRBV14 and J usage is TRBJ2-5; TRBD1 matches 8 bases. Trimming took 1 base from V and 5 from J; bases not matched to a gene: 3. This CDR3 contains 14 residues. Looked up from germline, CDR1 is SGHDN and CDR2 is FVKESK. CDR3 region: CASSQATGGETQYF. DNA for the CDR3: TGTGCCAGCAGCCAAGCCACAGGGGGGGAGACCCAGTACTTC. The variable domain in full, completed from reference TRBV14 and TRBJ2-5, reads EAGVTQFPSHSVIEKGQTVTLRCDPISGHDNLYWYRRVMGKEIKFLLHFVKESKQDESGMPNNRFLAERTGGTYSTLKVQPAELEDSGVYFCASSQATGGETQYFGPGTRLLVL.

This clone was found a few times. The rearrangement joins TRBV27 to TRBJ2-1; D gene unclear. Per the germline V gene, CDR1 is MNHEY and CDR2 is SMNVEV (reference sequence). The V end lost 4 bases, the J end lost 6 bases, and 10 bases lay between the germline ends. This CDR3 has 13 amino acids. CDR3 sequence (DNA): TGTGCCAGCAGTTGGACCTTTGGCAATGAGCAGTTCTTC. Translation gives CASSWTFGNEQFF.

A single count supports this clone. CDR3 bases: TGTGCCAGCAGCCCGAGAGGGCCAACTAATGAAAAACTGTTTTTT. It encodes CASSPRGPTNEKLFF. The chain has TRBV7-9 and TRBJ1-4, with D unresolved. CDR1 and CDR2 from the germline V gene are SEHNR and FQNEAQ (reference sequence). This CDR3 contains 15 residues. V shed 5 bases and J shed 0 bases, with 10 bases lying between them.

This rearrangement joins TRBV4-1 to TRBJ2-5; D could derive from TRBD1 or TRBD2 (5 bases each). The germline gives CDR1 MGHRA, CDR2 YSYEKL. The CDR3 has 16 amino acids. V was trimmed by 2 bases and J by 1 base, leaving 14 bases between them. CDR3 protein: CASSQLLGTSQETQYF. In DNA, the CDR3 is TGCGCCAGCAGCCAACTATTGGGGACGTCCCAAGAGACCCAGTACTTC.

The chain couples TRBV7-2 to TRBJ1-3; D not resolved. The CDR3 covers 17 residues. V lost 2 bases and J 0 bases, leaving 14 bases between the germline ends. CDR1 is SGHTA, CDR2 FQGNSA, per germline. The CDR3 sequence is CASSLTFWESSGNTIYF. CDR3 DNA sequence: TGTGCCAGCAGCTTAACTTTCTGGGAGAGCTCTGGAAACACCATATATTTT. Full variable domain (missing parts from reference TRBV7-2 and TRBJ1-3): GAGVSQSPSNKVTEKGKDVELRCDPISGHTALYWYRQSLGQGLEFLIYFQGNSAPDKSGLPSDRFSAERTGGSVSTLTIQRTQQEDSAVYLCASSLTFWESSGNTIYFGEGSWLTVV.

The rearrangement uses TRBV10-3 and TRBJ1-4, with 8 bases matching TRBD1. Per germline, CDR1 ENHRY and CDR2 SYGVKD. Trimming removed 3 bases from V and 4 bases from J; junction bases left unmatched: 10. The length of the CDR3 is 17 residues. As DNA, the CDR3 is TGTGCCATCAGTGATGGTCAGGGGGCATTCGGTAATGAAAAACTGTTTTTT. Protein sequence: CAISDGQGAFGNEKLFF.

This clone was detected only once. The same CDR3 also results from other DNA sequences found in this sample. The V gene is TRBV19, the J gene TRBJ2-7; D is unclear. The V end was cut by 3 bases, the J end by 3 bases, with 9 bases between. This CDR3 is built from 13 residues. Germline CDR1 reads LNHDA; CDR2 reads SQIVND (reference sequence). The CDR3 DNA is TGTGCCAGTAGTATCTCGGTTAGCTACGAGCAGTACTTC. Residues: CASSISVSYEQYF.

The chain has TRBV18 and TRBJ1-6; TRBD1 is a possible D gene (6 bases). The CDR3 has 13 amino acids. Per germline, CDR1 KGHSH and CDR2 LQKENI. V was trimmed by 2 bases and J by 9 bases, leaving 8 bases between them. The CDR3 nucleotides are TGTGCCAGCTCACCAGGGGGCACTTCACCCCTCCACTTT. Protein product: CASSPGGTSPLHF.

The chain uses TRBV10-3 and TRBJ2-7; a possible D gene is TRBD2 (6 bases). From germline, CDR1 is ENHRY and CDR2 SYGVKD. The CDR3 is made up of 18 amino acids. Deletions cut 6 bases from V and 0 bases from J, with 24 bases between. This CDR3 reads CAIRDSPGFSGGSYEQYF. The CDR3 nucleotides read TGTGCCATCAGGGATTCCCCGGGGTTTAGCGGAGGCTCCTACGAGCAGTACTTC.

The chain has TRBV12-2 and TRBJ2-3; whether TRBD2, the table's D call, matches the DNA was not checked. TRBV12-2 counts as a pseudogene. This CDR3 has 18 residues. The CDR3 loop is CASRLAGPGLAGTDTQYF. CDR3 DNA: TGTGCAAGTCGCTTAGCGGGGCCGGGACTAGCGGGCACAGATACGCAGTATTTT.

The chain recombines TRBV5-1 with TRBJ2-1; D remains ambiguous. The CDR3 consists of 13 residues. Trimming took 0 bases from V and 5 from J, leaving 6 bases between them. Germline V gene data show CDR1 as SGHRS and CDR2 as YFSETQ. The CDR3: CASSLGRNNEQFF. In DNA, the CDR3 is TGCGCCAGCAGCTTGGGACGGAACAATGAGCAGTTCTTC.

This rearrangement joins TRBV5-4 to TRBJ2-5; no definite D call. CDR3 length: 14 residues. Germline assignment: CDR1 SGHNT and CDR2 YYREEE (reference sequence). Trimming removed 3 bases from V and 1 base from J, with 10 bases in between. In DNA, the CDR3 is TGTGCCAGCAGCTCGGGTGGGGTCCAAGAGACCCAGTACTTC. Residues: CASSSGGVQETQYF.

The V call is TRBV10-3, the J call TRBJ2-7, with 15 positions matching TRBD2. CDR1 ENHRY and CDR2 SYGVKD come from the germline V gene. The CDR3 extends over 19 amino acids. V gave up 4 bases and J gave up 5 bases; unmatched junction bases: 15. The DNA for the CDR3 is TGTGCCATCAGTGCTTCTCCCGGGACTAGCGGGGGGCGTGATCACGAGCAGTACTTC. Residues: CAISASPGTSGGRDHEQYF.

The chain combines TRBV7-2 with TRBJ2-5, with D perhaps being TRBD1 or TRBD2 (7 bases each). The ends were cut back, 1 base at V and 1 base at J, with 13 bases in the middle. The CDR3 extends over 16 amino acids. The germline CDR1 and CDR2 sequences are SGHTA and FQGNSA. CDR3 sequence reads: CASSLGAGGGQETQYF. The CDR3 coding sequence is TGTGCCAGCAGCTTAGGTGCAGGGGGGGGCCAAGAGACCCAGTACTTC.

The J gene is TRBJ1-1, the V gene TRBV19; D may be TRBD1 (6 bases). The CDR3 consists of 14 residues. V was trimmed by 5 bases and J by 7 bases, leaving 17 bases between them. CDR1 is LNHDA and CDR2 is SQIVND in the germline V gene (reference sequence). The CDR3 DNA sequence: TGTGCCAGTAGTGAAAGCAGGGGAAGGGGTGAAGCTTTCTTT. Translation gives CASSESRGRGEAFF.

The gene calls are TRBV18 and TRBJ1-2, with D maybe TRBD1 (6 bases). The V gene lost 8 bases and the J gene lost 3 bases, with 13 bases spanning the gap. The CDR3 runs 13 residues. Germline V gene data show CDR1 as KGHSH and CDR2 as LQKENI. The CDR3 region is CASTTGQYYGYTF. CDR3 coding DNA: TGTGCCAGCACGACAGGACAGTACTATGGCTACACCTTC. The full variable domain, with the rest looked up from reference TRBV18 and TRBJ1-2, is NAGVMQNPRHLVRRRGQEARLRCSPMKGHSHVYWYRQLPEEGLKFMVYLQKENIIDESGMPKERFSAEFPKEGPSILRIQQVVRGDSAAYFCASTTGQYYGYTFGSGTRLTVV.

The genes are TRBV5-6 and TRBJ1-5; 8 bases line up with TRBD1. The CDR3 is 15 residues long. The J segment lost 6 bases and the V segment lost 1 base, leaving 6 bases of the junction unmatched. Germline V gene sequence: CDR1 SGHDT, CDR2 YYEEEE. The CDR3 loop reads CASSLSGGLTQPQHF. The CDR3 bases are TGTGCCAGCAGCTTGTCAGGGGGCCTCACTCAGCCCCAGCATTTT.

The table lists this clone with a count of one. The J gene is TRBJ1-5, the V gene TRBV29-1; D gene ambiguous. This CDR3 contains 13 residues. Germline-derived CDR1 and CDR2 are SQVTM and ANQGSEA. CDR3 coding DNA: TGCTCGGCTCGTTTAGGGAATAACCAGCCCCAGCATTTT. Translated: CSARLGNNQPQHF.

V and J are TRBV9 and TRBJ1-1; tentatively, D is TRBD1 (6 bases). This CDR3 is built from 20 residues. V shed 4 bases and J shed 1 base, with 29 bases lying between them. In germline, CDR1 is SGDLS, CDR2 YYNGEE. CDR3 bases: TGTGCCAGCAGCCCCCCCTTTAGGGTCTTAAGTGTACAGGGGAACACTGAAGCTTTCTTT. It translates to CASSPPFRVLSVQGNTEAFF.

This chain connects TRBV7-9 to TRBJ2-1; TRBD2 agrees at 9 bases. Germline CDR1 reads SEHNR; CDR2 reads FQNEAQ (reference sequence). With V trimmed by 3 bases and J by 1 base, 10 bases remained unmatched. CDR3 length: 18 amino acids. The CDR3 DNA reads as TGTGCCAGCAGCTTTCGGTCTCAGCGGGGGGTGTCCTACAATGAGCAGTTCTTC. It codes for CASSFRSQRGVSYNEQFF. The complete variable domain, with remaining parts taken from reference TRBV7-9 and TRBJ2-1, reads DTGVSQNPRHKITKRGQNVTFRCDPISEHNRLYWYRQTLGQGPEFLTYFQNEAQLEKSRLLSDRFSAERPKGSFSTLEIQRTEQGDSAMYLCASSFRSQRGVSYNEQFFGPGTRLTVL.

This clone was found once. The chain employs TRBV7-2 and TRBJ1-1; D gene uncertain. The V and J ends lost 2 bases and 0 bases respectively, with 7 bases between them. The length of the CDR3 is 14 residues. Germline V gene lookup returns CDR1 SGHTA and CDR2 FQGNSA. CDR3 sequence reads: CASSLLRLNTEAFF. CDR3 nucleotide sequence: TGTGCCAGCAGCTTATTACGGCTGAACACTGAAGCTTTCTTT.

This chain joins TRBV7-9 and TRBJ2-5, with 11 bases matching TRBD2. V shed 5 bases and J 11 bases; nucleotides not matched to a gene: 16. Per germline, CDR1 SEHNR and CDR2 FQNEAQ (reference sequence). There are 16 residues in the CDR3. CDR3 DNA sequence: TGTGCCAGCAGCCCCGAGACTAGCGGGGTGTGGGGTGAGCAGTACTTC. This encodes CASSPETSGVWGEQYF.

CDR3 in DNA: TGTGCCAGTAGTCCCCGAAGGTCTGGTGCTCAGCCCCAGCATTTT. Translating it yields CASSPRRSGAQPQHF. The chain is built from TRBV19 and TRBJ1-5; no reliable D call. The V gene's germline CDR1 is LNHDA and CDR2 SQIVND (reference sequence). The length of the CDR3 is 15 residues. Trimming took 5 bases from V and 6 from J, leaving 17 bases between them.

The V gene is TRBV7-3, the J gene TRBJ2-7, with 8 bases matching TRBD1. V lost 4 bases and J lost 3; bases outside the gene matches: 8. CDR3 size: 15 residues. The V gene's germline CDR1 is SGHTA and CDR2 FQGTGA. The CDR3 DNA sequence: TGTGCCAGCAGCTGGACCGGGACAGGACGCTACGAGCAGTACTTC. Protein product: CASSWTGTGRYEQYF.

The table lists this clone with a count of one. The genes are TRBV19 and TRBJ1-2; D gene unclear. Germline lookup yields CDR1 LNHDA and CDR2 SQIVND (reference sequence). The ends were cut back, 3 bases at V and 2 bases at J, with 13 bases in the middle. The CDR3 extends over 15 amino acids. As DNA, the CDR3 is TGTGCCAGTAGTATCCTACAGTCTGTAAACTATGGCTACACCTTC. This translates into CASSILQSVNYGYTF.

The rearrangement joins TRBV7-9 to TRBJ2-5, with D tentatively TRBD1 or TRBD2 (5 bases each). CDR1 is SEHNR and CDR2 is FQNEAQ in the germline V gene (reference sequence). CDR3 length: 13 residues. The V and J ends lost 6 bases and 4 bases respectively, with 12 bases between them. The CDR3 protein is CASSFFGAETQYF. The DNA for the CDR3 is TGTGCCAGCAGTTTCTTCGGGGCAGAGACCCAGTACTTC.

This chain connects TRBV29-1 to TRBJ2-5; D not resolved. The V end lost 6 bases, the J end lost 0 bases, and 14 bases lay between the germline ends. The CDR3 loop spans 14 amino acids. Germline V gene data show CDR1 as SQVTM and CDR2 as ANQGSEA. The CDR3 spells CSVRAARYQETQYF. CDR3 bases: TGCAGCGTAAGGGCAGCTAGGTACCAAGAGACCCAGTACTTC.

This chain uses TRBV5-1 with TRBJ1-3; D perhaps matches TRBD1 (6 bases). Germline lookup yields CDR1 SGHRS and CDR2 YFSETQ. This CDR3 is 15 amino acids long. Trimming cost V 0 bases and J 2 bases, with 9 bases left between them. CDR3 amino acids: CASSLAGQTGNTIYF. In DNA form, the CDR3 reads TGCGCCAGCAGCTTGGCCGGACAGACTGGAAACACCATATATTTT.

V is TRBV4-2 and J is TRBJ1-5; D gene unclear. Trimming took 1 base from V and 3 from J, leaving 4 bases between them. Germline values: CDR1 LGHNA, CDR2 YNFKEQ. CDR3 length: 13 residues. In DNA, the CDR3 is TGTGCCAGCAGCCAAGGGGCCAATCAGCCCCAGCATTTT. It encodes CASSQGANQPQHF.

The chain combines TRBV15 with TRBJ1-1, with a weak D call TRBD1 (5 bases). The V end was cut by 7 bases, the J end by 8 bases, with 17 bases between. From germline, CDR1 is LNHNV and CDR2 YYDKDF (reference sequence). The CDR3 covers 13 residues. CDR3 in DNA: TGTGCCACCAACCGGGGAGGGGTGGGAGAAGCTTTCTTT. This translates into CATNRGGVGEAFF.